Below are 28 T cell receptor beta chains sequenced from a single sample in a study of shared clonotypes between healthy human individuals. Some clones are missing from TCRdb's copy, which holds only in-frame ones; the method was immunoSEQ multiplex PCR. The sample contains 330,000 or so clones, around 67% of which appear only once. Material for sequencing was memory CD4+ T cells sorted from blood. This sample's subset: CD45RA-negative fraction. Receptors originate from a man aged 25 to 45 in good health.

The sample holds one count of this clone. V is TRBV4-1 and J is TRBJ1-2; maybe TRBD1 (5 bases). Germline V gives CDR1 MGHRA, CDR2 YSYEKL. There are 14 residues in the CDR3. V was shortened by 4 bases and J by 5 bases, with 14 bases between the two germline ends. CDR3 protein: CASSPPAGGYGYTF. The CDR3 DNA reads TGCGCCAGCAGCCCCCCAGCGGGGGGTTATGGCTACACCTTC.

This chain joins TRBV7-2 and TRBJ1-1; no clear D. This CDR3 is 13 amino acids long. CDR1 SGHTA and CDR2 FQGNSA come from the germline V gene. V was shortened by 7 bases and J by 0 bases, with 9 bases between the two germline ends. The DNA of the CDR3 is TGTGCCAGCACCCTGAGGGTGAACACTGAAGCTTTCTTT. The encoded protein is CASTLRVNTEAFF.

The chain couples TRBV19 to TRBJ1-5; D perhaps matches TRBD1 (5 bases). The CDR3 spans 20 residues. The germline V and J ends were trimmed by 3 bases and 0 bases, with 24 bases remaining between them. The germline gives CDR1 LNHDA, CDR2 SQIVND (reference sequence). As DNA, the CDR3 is TGTGCCAGTAGTATGGGGCAGAGGGGAGGTTTACTGTATAGCAATCAGCCCCAGCATTTT. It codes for CASSMGQRGGLLYSNQPQHF.

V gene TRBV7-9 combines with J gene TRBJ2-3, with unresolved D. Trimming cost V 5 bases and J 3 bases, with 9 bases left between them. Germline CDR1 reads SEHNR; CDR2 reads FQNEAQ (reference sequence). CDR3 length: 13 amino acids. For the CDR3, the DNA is TGTGCCAGCAGCATAGTCCGTACAGATACGCAGTATTTT. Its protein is CASSIVRTDTQYF.

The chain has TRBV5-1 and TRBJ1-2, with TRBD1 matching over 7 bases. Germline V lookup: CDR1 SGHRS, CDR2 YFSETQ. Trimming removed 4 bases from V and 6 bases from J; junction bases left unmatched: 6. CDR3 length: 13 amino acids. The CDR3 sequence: CASSPTGTDGYTF. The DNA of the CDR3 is TGCGCCAGCAGCCCGACAGGGACAGATGGCTACACCTTC.

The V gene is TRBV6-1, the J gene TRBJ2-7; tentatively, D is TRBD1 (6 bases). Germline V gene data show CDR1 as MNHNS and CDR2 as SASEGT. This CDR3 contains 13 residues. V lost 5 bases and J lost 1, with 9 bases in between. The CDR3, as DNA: TGTGCCAGCAGTAAACAGGGTTCCTACGAGCAGTACTTC. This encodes CASSKQGSYEQYF.

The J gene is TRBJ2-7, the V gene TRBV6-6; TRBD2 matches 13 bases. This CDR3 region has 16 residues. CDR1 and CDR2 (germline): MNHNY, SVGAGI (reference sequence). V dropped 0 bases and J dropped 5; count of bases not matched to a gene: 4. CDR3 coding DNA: TGTGCCAGCAGTTACTCCGGGACTAGCGGGGTGAACGAGCAGTACTTC. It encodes CASSYSGTSGVNEQYF.

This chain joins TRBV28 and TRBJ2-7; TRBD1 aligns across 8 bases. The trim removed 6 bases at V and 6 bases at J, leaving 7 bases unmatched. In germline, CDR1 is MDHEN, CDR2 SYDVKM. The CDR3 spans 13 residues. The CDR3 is CASSYNRGAEQYF. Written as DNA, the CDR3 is TGTGCCAGCAGCTATAACAGGGGGGCCGAGCAGTACTTC.

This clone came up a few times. CDR3 nucleotide sequence: TGCGCCAGCAGTGAATCCCAAAGTCGACAGTTCCTTAATGAAAAACTGTTTTTT. Translation gives CASSESQSRQFLNEKLFF. The rearrangement joins TRBV10-1 to TRBJ1-4; the D gene is possibly TRBD1 (5 bases). Trimming took off 3 bases at V and 4 bases at J, with 21 bases between the two ends. CDR3 length: 18 residues. Per germline, CDR1 WNHNN and CDR2 SYGVQD (reference sequence).

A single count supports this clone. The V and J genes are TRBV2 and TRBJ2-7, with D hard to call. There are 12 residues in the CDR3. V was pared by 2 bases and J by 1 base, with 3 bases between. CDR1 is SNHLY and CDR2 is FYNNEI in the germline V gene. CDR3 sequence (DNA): TGTGCCAGCAGTGAAATGTCCTACGAGCAGTACTTC. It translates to CASSEMSYEQYF.

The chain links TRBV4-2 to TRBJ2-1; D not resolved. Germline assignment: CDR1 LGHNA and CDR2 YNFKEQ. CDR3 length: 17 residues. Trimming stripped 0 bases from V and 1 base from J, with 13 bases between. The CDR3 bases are TGTGCCAGCAGCCAAGATTCGGGCGCAGGTTCCTACAATGAGCAGTTCTTC. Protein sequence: CASSQDSGAGSYNEQFF.

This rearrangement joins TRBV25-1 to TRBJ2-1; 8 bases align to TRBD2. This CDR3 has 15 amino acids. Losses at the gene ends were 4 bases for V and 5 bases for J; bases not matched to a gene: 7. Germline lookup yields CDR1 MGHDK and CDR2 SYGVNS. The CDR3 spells CASSGDGRAHNEQFF. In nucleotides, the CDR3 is TGTGCCAGCAGTGGTGACGGGAGGGCCCACAATGAGCAGTTCTTC.

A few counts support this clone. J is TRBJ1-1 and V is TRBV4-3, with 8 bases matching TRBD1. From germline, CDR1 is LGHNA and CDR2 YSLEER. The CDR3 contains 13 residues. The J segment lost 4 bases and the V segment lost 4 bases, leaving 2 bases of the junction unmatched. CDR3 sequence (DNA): TGCGCCAGCAGCCGGACAGGGTCCACTGAAGCTTTCTTT. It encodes CASSRTGSTEAFF.

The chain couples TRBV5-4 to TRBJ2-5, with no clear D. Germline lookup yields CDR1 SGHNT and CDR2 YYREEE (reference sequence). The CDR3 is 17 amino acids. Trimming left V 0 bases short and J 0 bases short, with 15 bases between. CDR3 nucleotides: TGTGCCAGCAGCTTGGTAGTTAGTCCCGGGCACCAAGAGACCCAGTACTTC. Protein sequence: CASSLVVSPGHQETQYF.

The CDR3 nucleotides are TGTGCCAGCAGCGCAGGCCGGCCAGGGGGCGCAGATACGCAGTATTTT. Translating it yields CASSAGRPGGADTQYF. V is TRBV7-3 and J is TRBJ2-3; 8 nucleotides align to TRBD1. The CDR3 consists of 16 residues. Germline values: CDR1 SGHTA, CDR2 FQGTGA. The V and J ends lost 5 bases and 4 bases, in that order; junction bases with no gene match: 11.

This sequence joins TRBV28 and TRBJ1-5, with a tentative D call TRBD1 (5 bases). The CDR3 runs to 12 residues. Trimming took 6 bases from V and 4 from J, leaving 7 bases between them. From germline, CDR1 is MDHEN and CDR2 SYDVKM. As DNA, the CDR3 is TGTGCCAGCAGGGAGGGGAATCAGCCCCAGCATTTT. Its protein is CASREGNQPQHF. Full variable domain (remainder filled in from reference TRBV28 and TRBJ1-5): DVKVTQSSRYLVKRTGEKVFLECVQDMDHENMFWYRQDPGLGLRLIYFSYDVKMKEKGDIPEGYSVSREKKERFSLILESASTNQTSMYLCASREGNQPQHFGDGTRLSIL.

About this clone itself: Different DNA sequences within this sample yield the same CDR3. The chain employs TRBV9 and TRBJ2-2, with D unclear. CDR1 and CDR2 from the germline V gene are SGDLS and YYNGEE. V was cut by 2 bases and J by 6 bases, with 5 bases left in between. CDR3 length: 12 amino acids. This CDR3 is CASSVVAGELFF. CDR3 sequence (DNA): TGTGCCAGCAGCGTGGTTGCCGGGGAGCTGTTTTTT.

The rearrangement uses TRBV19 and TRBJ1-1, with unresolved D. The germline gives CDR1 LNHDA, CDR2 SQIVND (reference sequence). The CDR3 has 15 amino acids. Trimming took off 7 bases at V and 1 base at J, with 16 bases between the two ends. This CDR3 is CASIPLGSQNTEAFF. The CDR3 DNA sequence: TGTGCCAGTATTCCACTGGGGTCCCAGAACACTGAAGCTTTCTTT.

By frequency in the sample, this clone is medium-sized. The CDR3 coding sequence is TGTGCCAGCAGTGTATTGGCGGGGACGAACACCGGGGAGCTGTTTTTT. Amino acid sequence: CASSVLAGTNTGELFF. This chain uses TRBV2 with TRBJ2-2; weak D call: TRBD2 (6 bases). V lost 4 bases and J 0 bases, leaving 12 bases between the germline ends. The germline gives CDR1 SNHLY, CDR2 FYNNEI. The CDR3 is 16 amino acids.

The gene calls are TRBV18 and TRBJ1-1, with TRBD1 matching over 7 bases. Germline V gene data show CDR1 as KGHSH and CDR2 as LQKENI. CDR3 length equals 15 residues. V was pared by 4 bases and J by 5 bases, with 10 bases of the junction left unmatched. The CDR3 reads CASSLATGPRTEAFF. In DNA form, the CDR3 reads TGTGCCAGCTCACTAGCGACAGGGCCGAGGACTGAAGCTTTCTTT.

The CDR3 coding sequence is TGTGCCAGCAGTGAACCTAGCGGGAGCGCGAACACCGGGGAGCTGTTTTTT. It codes for CASSEPSGSANTGELFF. J is TRBJ2-2 and V is TRBV6-1; 10 nucleotides align to TRBD2. J gave up 0 bases and V 2 bases, and 3 bases lay outside the gene matches. Germline V gene lookup returns CDR1 MNHNS and CDR2 SASEGT. The CDR3 covers 17 residues.

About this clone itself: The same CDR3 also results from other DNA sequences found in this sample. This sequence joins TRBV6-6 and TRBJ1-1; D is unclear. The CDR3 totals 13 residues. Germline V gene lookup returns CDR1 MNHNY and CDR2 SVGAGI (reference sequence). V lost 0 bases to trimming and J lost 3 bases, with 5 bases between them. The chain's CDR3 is CASSYSLDTEAFF. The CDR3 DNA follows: TGTGCCAGCAGTTACTCATTAGACACTGAAGCTTTCTTT.

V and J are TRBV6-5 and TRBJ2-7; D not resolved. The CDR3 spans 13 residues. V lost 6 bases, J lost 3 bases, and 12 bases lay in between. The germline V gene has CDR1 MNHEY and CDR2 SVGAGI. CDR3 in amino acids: CASRKNPSYEQYF. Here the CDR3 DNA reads TGTGCCAGCAGGAAAAATCCGAGCTACGAGCAGTACTTC.

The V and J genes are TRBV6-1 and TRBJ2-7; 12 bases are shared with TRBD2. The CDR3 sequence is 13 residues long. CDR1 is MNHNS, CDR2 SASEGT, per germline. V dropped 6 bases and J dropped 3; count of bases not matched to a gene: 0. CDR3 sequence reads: CASRLAGGYEQYF. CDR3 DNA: TGTGCCAGCAGACTAGCGGGGGGCTACGAGCAGTACTTC.

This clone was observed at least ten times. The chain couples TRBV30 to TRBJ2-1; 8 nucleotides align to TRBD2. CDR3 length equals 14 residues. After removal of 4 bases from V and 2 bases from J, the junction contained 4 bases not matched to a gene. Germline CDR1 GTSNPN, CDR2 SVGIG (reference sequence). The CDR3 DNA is TGTGCCTGGACCGCCGGGAGGGCCTACAATGAGCAGTTCTTC. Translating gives CAWTAGRAYNEQFF.

The CDR3 DNA sequence: TGTGCCAGCTCATTATATGACGCTCGCGAGCAGTACTTC. This translates into CASSLYDAREQYF. This chain connects TRBV18 to TRBJ2-7; D not resolved. CDR3 size: 13 residues. Per germline, CDR1 KGHSH and CDR2 LQKENI. V lost 5 bases and J lost 6, with 14 bases in between.

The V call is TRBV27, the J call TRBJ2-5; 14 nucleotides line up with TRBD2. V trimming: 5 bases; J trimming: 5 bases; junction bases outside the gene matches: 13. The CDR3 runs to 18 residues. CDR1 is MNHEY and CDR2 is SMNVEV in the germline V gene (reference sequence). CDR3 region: CASSKTSGRAVSAETQYF. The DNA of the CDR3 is TGTGCCAGCAGTAAGACTAGCGGGAGGGCCGTTAGTGCGGAGACCCAGTACTTC.

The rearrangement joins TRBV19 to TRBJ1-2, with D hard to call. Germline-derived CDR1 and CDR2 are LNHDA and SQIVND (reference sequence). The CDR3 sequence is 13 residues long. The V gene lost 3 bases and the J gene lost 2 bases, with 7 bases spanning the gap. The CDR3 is CASSIKSNYGYTF. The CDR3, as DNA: TGTGCCAGTAGTATTAAGTCGAACTATGGCTACACCTTC.